Below, 19 T cell receptor beta chains from the same sample are listed, as sequenced in a study of blood T cell repertoires in COVID-19. TCRdb keeps only in-frame clones here, not all; method: immunoSEQ multiplex PCR. The sample includes 30,000 to 35,000 clones, about four fifths of them seen just once. The sequenced material came from peripheral blood. Receptors originate from a man aged 80 or over with active or convalescent COVID-19.

The chain is built from TRBV10-3 and TRBJ2-3; maybe TRBD2 (5 bases). V was shortened by 3 bases and J by 2 bases, with 21 bases between the two germline ends. CDR1 and CDR2 (germline): ENHRY, SYGVKD. The CDR3 consists of 18 residues. The CDR3 region is CAISDSSRRRNHTDTQYF. DNA of the CDR3: TGTGCCATCAGTGACTCCTCCAGGCGGAGGAACCACACAGATACGCAGTATTTT.

This chain connects TRBV18 to TRBJ2-3; 7 bases align to TRBD2. From germline, CDR1 is KGHSH and CDR2 LQKENI. This CDR3 is built from 16 residues. Trimming cost V 4 bases and J 0 bases; bases outside gene matches: 7. In DNA form, the CDR3 reads TGTGCCAGCTCACTCACGGGGGGATCTAGCACAGATACGCAGTATTTT. Translated: CASSLTGGSSTDTQYF.

The V call is TRBV5-4, the J call TRBJ2-7; 8 bases map to TRBD2. CDR1 SGHNT and CDR2 YYREEE come from the germline V gene (reference sequence). J gave up 5 bases and V 0 bases, and 10 bases lay outside the gene matches. The CDR3 loop spans 16 amino acids. The CDR3 nucleotides are TGTGCCAGCAGCTTGGGACTAAGCGGGAGTCTTGACGAGCAGTACTTC. The encoded protein is CASSLGLSGSLDEQYF.

This chain joins TRBV12-3 or TRBV12-4 and TRBJ2-7, with TRBD2 matching over 8 bases. V shed 6 bases, J shed 6 bases, and the junction held 7 bases outside the gene matches. This CDR3 comprises 13 residues. The chain's CDR3 is CASSPTGGGEQYF. The CDR3 DNA reads TGTGCCAGCAGCCCAACGGGGGGGGGCGAGCAGTACTTC.

This chain joins TRBV7-3 and TRBJ2-4; D is unclear. The CDR3 has 16 residues. Germline V gene sequence: CDR1 SGHTA, CDR2 FQGTGA. Trimming stripped 2 bases from V and 0 bases from J, with 11 bases between. CDR3 sequence (DNA): TGTGCCAGCAGCTTAGATAGCAGTTTAGCCAAAAACATTCAGTACTTC. This codes for CASSLDSSLAKNIQYF.

This chain uses TRBV29-1 with TRBJ1-1, with D perhaps TRBD1 (6 bases). Trimming removed 4 bases at V and 7 bases at J, with 13 bases between. The CDR3 has 12 amino acids. Germline V gene lookup returns CDR1 SQVTM and CDR2 ANQGSEA. CDR3 coding DNA: TGCAGCGTTGGCGAGGGGGTTTATGAAGCTTTCTTT. Translated: CSVGEGVYEAFF.

The chain is built from TRBV5-1 and TRBJ2-4, with 8 positions matching TRBD1. Germline CDR1 reads SGHRS; CDR2 reads YFSETQ. With V trimmed by 4 bases and J by 4 bases, 1 base remained unmatched. This CDR3 region has 13 residues. CDR3 region: CASSGTGKNIQYF. In DNA, the CDR3 is TGCGCCAGCAGCGGGACAGGAAAAAACATTCAGTACTTC.

The chain couples TRBV15 to TRBJ2-7; D is undetermined. V shed 0 bases and J shed 7 bases, with 16 bases lying between them. This CDR3 comprises 15 residues. The germline gives CDR1 LNHNV, CDR2 YYDKDF (reference sequence). The CDR3 nucleotides read TGTGCCACCAGCAGAGATGTTGTGGGCTCCTGGGAGCAGTACTTC. Amino acid sequence: CATSRDVVGSWEQYF.

The rearrangement joins TRBV6-1 to TRBJ2-3, with TRBD2 matching 7 bases. V shed 0 bases and J 0 bases; nucleotides not matched to a gene: 0. CDR3 length equals 15 residues. Germline V lookup: CDR1 MNHNS, CDR2 SASEGT. This CDR3 is CASSEATSSTDTQYF. Written as DNA, the CDR3 is TGTGCCAGCAGTGAAGCGACTAGCAGCACAGATACGCAGTATTTT.

This chain connects TRBV7-9 to TRBJ1-2, with D possibly matching TRBD1 (6 bases). This CDR3 is 16 amino acids long. V dropped 0 bases and J dropped 5 bases, with 16 bases sitting between them. Germline CDR1 and CDR2: SEHNR and FQNEAQ (reference sequence). CDR3 region: CASSLAGAGELYGYTF. The CDR3 DNA is TGTGCCAGCAGCTTAGCGGGCGCAGGGGAGTTATATGGCTACACCTTC.

The chain carries TRBV4-2 and TRBJ1-6; a weak D match, TRBD1 (5 bases). V shed 0 bases and J shed 5 bases, with 8 bases lying between them. Germline CDR1 LGHNA, CDR2 YNFKEQ. The CDR3 runs to 15 residues. CDR3 sequence (DNA): TGTGCCAGCAGCCAAGATGGGGGGGATAATTCACCCCTCCACTTT. Translation: CASSQDGGDNSPLHF.

The chain recombines TRBV3-1 (or the pseudogene TRBV3-2) with TRBJ2-5; 11 nucleotides match TRBD2. The length of the CDR3 is 14 residues. J gave up 5 bases and V 4 bases, and 3 bases lay outside the gene matches. In germline, CDR1 is LGHDT, CDR2 YNNKEL (reference sequence). CDR3 in amino acids: CASSPSGRQETQYF. CDR3 sequence (DNA): TGTGCCAGCAGCCCTAGCGGGAGGCAGGAGACCCAGTACTTC.

This chain uses TRBV11-3 with TRBJ2-1; 8 nucleotides line up with TRBD2. The CDR3 loop spans 15 amino acids. Germline V lookup: CDR1 SGHNT, CDR2 YENEEA. Trimming removed 1 base from V and 4 bases from J; junction bases left unmatched: 3. CDR3 in amino acids: CASSLAGGIYNEQFF. The CDR3 nucleotides are TGTGCCAGCAGCTTAGCGGGAGGGATTTACAATGAGCAGTTCTTC.

This chain joins TRBV29-1 and TRBJ2-1, with 13 bases fitting TRBD2. CDR1 is SQVTM, CDR2 ANQGSEA, per germline. CDR3 length: 17 amino acids. After removal of 3 bases from V and 0 bases from J, the junction contained 5 bases not matched to a gene. CDR3 in DNA: TGCAGCGTTGAGGGACTAGCGGGATCCAGCTCCTACAATGAGCAGTTCTTC. It encodes CSVEGLAGSSSYNEQFF.

The chain combines TRBV5-1 with TRBJ2-4, with TRBD2 matching 7 bases. The CDR3 extends over 17 amino acids. Per the germline V gene, CDR1 is SGHRS and CDR2 is YFSETQ. The V segment lost 4 bases and the J segment 2 bases; nucleotides outside the gene matches: 12. The CDR3: CASSPRLAVMSKNIQYF. Written as DNA, the CDR3 is TGCGCCAGCAGCCCCCGCCTAGCGGTCATGTCCAAAAACATTCAGTACTTC.

The chain recombines TRBV18 with TRBJ1-2; D not resolved. Trimming shortened V by 2 bases and J by 3 bases, and 10 bases separated the two germline ends. The CDR3 length is 14 residues. Germline values: CDR1 KGHSH, CDR2 LQKENI. CDR3 in amino acids: CASSPSFDYYGYTF. The CDR3, as DNA: TGTGCCAGCTCACCAAGCTTTGATTACTATGGCTACACCTTC.

The gene calls are TRBV19 and TRBJ2-4; no clear D. From germline, CDR1 is LNHDA and CDR2 SQIVND (reference sequence). The V end was cut by 6 bases, the J end by 10 bases, with 13 bases between. The CDR3 runs to 12 residues. Here the CDR3 reads CASSDQSGIQYF. CDR3 DNA sequence: TGTGCCAGTAGCGATCAGTCCGGGATTCAGTACTTC.

This rearrangement joins TRBV5-8 to TRBJ1-1; 8 bases map to TRBD1. Germline assignment: CDR1 SGHTS and CDR2 YDEGEE. This CDR3 spans 15 amino acids. The junction had 4 bases not matched to a gene; V was cut back by 3 bases and J by 0 bases. CDR3 DNA sequence: TGTGCCAGCAGCTCTTACAGGGGGATGAACACTGAAGCTTTCTTT. Encoded protein: CASSSYRGMNTEAFF. Full variable domain (rest looked up from reference TRBV5-8 and TRBJ1-1): EAGVTQSPTHLIKTRGQQATLRCSPISGHTSVYWYQQALGLGLQFLLWYDEGEERNRGNFPPRFSGRQFPNYSSELNVNALELEDSALYLCASSSYRGMNTEAFFGQGTRLTVV.

This clone was detected only once. The J gene is TRBJ2-3, the V gene TRBV24-1; TRBD1 aligns across 8 bases. The J segment lost 3 bases and the V segment lost 7 bases, leaving 11 bases of the junction unmatched. The CDR3 is 16 amino acids. From germline, CDR1 is KGHDR and CDR2 SFDVKD. CDR3 DNA: TGTGCCACCAGCTCACCCGGCAGGGGGCGAACAGATACGCAGTATTTT. This gives the protein CATSSPGRGRTDTQYF.